Reported below is one T cell receptor (beta chain). Clones were read by immunoSEQ multiplex PCR, and TCRdb kept only the in-frame ones, dropping some. The repertoire holds about 190,000 clones, with around 84% as singletons. The CDR3 is 15 residues long. Germline V gene lookup returns CDR1 LNHDA and CDR2 SQIVND (reference sequence). V shed 5 bases and J shed 1 base, with 14 bases lying between them. This record belongs to a study of blood T cell repertoires in COVID-19. This clonotype was obtained from a man between 40 and 49 years old with active or convalescent COVID-19. The chain employs TRBV19 and TRBJ1-2; D unclear. Source material: peripheral blood. The DNA for the CDR3 is TGTGCCAGTAGTCCCACTCCCTATGATAACTATGGCTACACCTTC. It codes for CASSPTPYDNYGYTF.